The source of this T cell receptor beta chain is a study of human thymus T cells. Study-wide points: There appeared to be biased usage of V and J genes in thymic and blood repertoires. Thymic repertoires of unrelated individuals were reported in related research to overlap highly.

In the case of this clone: Its antigen is still unknown.

The CDR3 sequence is 14 residues long. From germline, CDR1 is SGHNT and CDR2 YYREEE (reference sequence). The V end lost 0 bases, the J end lost 5 bases, and 11 bases lay between the germline ends. Data came from immunoSEQ multiplex PCR; TCRdb stores just in-frame clones and leaves some out. The table has about 78,000 clones, 90% to 97% seen once. Corrective heart surgery yielded the resections from which the thymus tissue came. Sequenced input: thymus tissue. The J gene is TRBJ1-2, the V gene TRBV5-4, with D hard to call. This TCR was sampled from a boy younger than two with a congenital heart defect but otherwise immunologically healthy. In DNA form, the CDR3 reads TGTGCCAGCAGCTTGGAAGCAGTCTTATATGGCTACACCTTC. Its protein product is CASSLEAVLYGYTF.